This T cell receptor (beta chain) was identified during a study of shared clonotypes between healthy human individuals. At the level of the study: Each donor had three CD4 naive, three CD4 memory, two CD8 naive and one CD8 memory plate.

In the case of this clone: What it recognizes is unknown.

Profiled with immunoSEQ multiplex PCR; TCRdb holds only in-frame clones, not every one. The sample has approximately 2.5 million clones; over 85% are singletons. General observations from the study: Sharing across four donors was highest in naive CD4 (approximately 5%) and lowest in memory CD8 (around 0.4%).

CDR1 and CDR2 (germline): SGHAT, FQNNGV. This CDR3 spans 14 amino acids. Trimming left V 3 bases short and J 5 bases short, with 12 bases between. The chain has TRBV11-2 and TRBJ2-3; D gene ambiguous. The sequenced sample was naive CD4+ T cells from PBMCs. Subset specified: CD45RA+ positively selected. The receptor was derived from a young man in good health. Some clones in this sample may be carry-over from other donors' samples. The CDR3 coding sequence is TGTGCCAGCAGCTTCGGTCCGGTCGTAGATACGCAGTATTTT. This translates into CASSFGPVVDTQYF. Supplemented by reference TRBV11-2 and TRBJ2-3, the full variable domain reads EAGVAQSPRYKIIEKRQSVAFWCNPISGHATLYWYQQILGQGPKLLIQFQNNGVVDDSQLPKDRFSAERLKGVDSTLKIQPAKLEDSAVYLCASSFGPVVDTQYFGPGTRLTVL.